The next 27 T cell receptor beta chains were all read from a single sample in a study of T cells after yellow fever vaccination. TCRdb called the 5' RACE reads again in MiXCR, with one record for every CDR3 protein. The repertoire includes some 80,000 distinct CDR3 sequences, roughly 15% of them detected once, and around 25% sits in the top ten. The sequences come from CD8+ T cells not binding an NS4B(214-222) dextramer, sorted from PBMCs, collected 21 days after the first yellow fever vaccination. The receptors come from a man between 18 and 29 years old who received the YFV17D yellow fever vaccine.

The chain links TRBV5-6 to TRBJ2-5, with D perhaps matching TRBD1 (5 bases). In germline, CDR1 is SGHDT, CDR2 YYEEEE. The ends were cut back, 5 bases at V and 0 bases at J, with 11 bases in the middle. The CDR3 runs to 14 residues. CDR3 DNA sequence: TGTGCCAGCAGTCTGGACATGTACCAAGAGACCCAGTACTTC. Translation: CASSLDMYQETQYF. The complete variable domain, with remaining parts taken from reference TRBV5-6 and TRBJ2-5, reads DAGVTQSPTHLIKTRGQQVTLRCSPKSGHDTVSWYQQALGQGPQFIFQYYEEEERQRGNFPDRFSGHQFPNYSSELNVNALLLGDSALYLCASSLDMYQETQYFGPGTRLLVL.

This clonotype has just a few counts. The chain uses TRBV11-2 and TRBJ2-3; D unclear. CDR1 is SGHAT, CDR2 FQNNGV, per germline. V dropped 4 bases and J dropped 2 bases, with 4 bases sitting between them. This CDR3 spans 12 amino acids. For the CDR3, the DNA is TGTGCCAGCAGCTCCCTCACAGATACGCAGTATTTT. This encodes CASSSLTDTQYF.

The chain is built from TRBV11-2 and TRBJ1-4; D is uncertain. The CDR3 length is 13 residues. V dropped 5 bases and J dropped 5 bases, with 9 bases sitting between them. The germline CDR1 and CDR2 sequences are SGHAT and FQNNGV. The CDR3 nucleotides are TGTGCCAGCAGCCCCGGGAGGAATGAAAAACTGTTTTTT. The encoded protein is CASSPGRNEKLFF.

This clonotype turned up a few times. The chain employs TRBV11-2 and TRBJ2-3; no firm D call. The CDR3 has 16 amino acids. V was clipped by 5 bases and J by 4 bases, with 19 bases between them. Per the germline V gene, CDR1 is SGHAT and CDR2 is FQNNGV. In DNA, the CDR3 is TGTGCCAGCAGCGGAACTACTACTTCCGTCGCAGATACGCAGTATTTT. Translated, it gives CASSGTTTSVADTQYF.

This clonotype was observed a few times. This chain uses TRBV27 with TRBJ1-3; no clear D gene. Trimming shortened V by 6 bases and J by 0 bases, and 9 bases separated the two germline ends. The CDR3 contains 14 residues. CDR1 is MNHEY and CDR2 is SMNVEV in the germline V gene (reference sequence). In DNA, the CDR3 is TGTGCCAGCAGCTCCCTGGGCTCTGGAAACACCATATATTTT. It yields the protein CASSSLGSGNTIYF.

V and J are TRBV4-1 and TRBJ1-1; no firm D call. Deletions cut 1 base from V and 4 bases from J, with 7 bases between. The germline CDR1 and CDR2 sequences are MGHRA and YSYEKL. The CDR3 spans 13 residues. The CDR3 region has the DNA TGCGCCAGCAGCCAAGGCGGAAGCACTGAAGCTTTCTTT. This gives the protein CASSQGGSTEAFF.

V is TRBV12-3 or TRBV12-4 and J is TRBJ2-3; 10 bases are shared with TRBD1. J lost 5 bases, V lost 6 bases, and 5 bases had no gene match. The CDR3 length is 14 residues. CDR3 protein: CASSSWTGGDTQYF. CDR3 nucleotide sequence: TGTGCCAGCAGCTCTTGGACAGGGGGAGATACGCAGTATTTT.

The chain is built from TRBV10-3 and TRBJ2-2; possibly TRBD2 for D (6 bases). Germline V lookup: CDR1 ENHRY, CDR2 SYGVKD. Trimming removed 0 bases at V and 4 bases at J, with 18 bases between. The CDR3 totals 18 residues. CDR3 region: CAISESGEGGGGTGELFF. The CDR3 bases are TGTGCCATCAGTGAGTCAGGAGAGGGAGGAGGCGGCACCGGGGAGCTGTTTTTT.

The sample holds a few counts of this clonotype. The chain joins TRBV5-1 to TRBJ1-1, with no clear D. CDR3 length equals 13 residues. The V end was cut by 0 bases, the J end by 0 bases, with 3 bases between. Germline V CDR1 and CDR2: SGHRS, YFSETQ. The CDR3 spells CASSLDLNTEAFF. CDR3 in DNA: TGCGCCAGCAGCTTGGATCTGAACACTGAAGCTTTCTTT.

The V gene is TRBV7-9, the J gene TRBJ2-1, with 7 bases lining up with TRBD2. The J segment lost 6 bases and the V segment lost 4 bases, leaving 9 bases of the junction unmatched. Germline V gives CDR1 SEHNR, CDR2 FQNEAQ (reference sequence). The CDR3 sequence is 15 residues long. In nucleotides, the CDR3 is TGTGCCAGCAGCTCCGCTATCCGGGGGGTCAATGAGCAGTTCTTC. Its translation is CASSSAIRGVNEQFF.

The CDR3: CSARWDSYEQYV. The CDR3 coding sequence is TGCAGTGCTAGATGGGACTCCTACGAGCAGTACGTC. This sequence joins TRBV20-1 and TRBJ2-7; no clear D. V was pared by 2 bases and J by 0 bases, with 5 bases between. This CDR3 has 12 residues. Germline CDR1 reads DFQATT; CDR2 reads SNEGSKA (reference sequence).

This clonotype has a handful of counts. The rearrangement links TRBV6-5 to TRBJ2-3; a weak D match, TRBD2 (6 bases). The germline gives CDR1 MNHEY, CDR2 SVGAGI. V shed 5 bases and J shed 0 bases, with 12 bases lying between them. This CDR3 comprises 15 residues. CDR3 DNA: TGTGCCAGCAGTAACCGGGAGCCGAGCACAGATACGCAGTATTTT. Residues: CASSNREPSTDTQYF.

This clonotype was found a few times. The chain employs TRBV12-5 and TRBJ1-5; a weak D match, TRBD1 (5 bases). This CDR3 has 16 residues. Trimming removed 0 bases at V and 11 bases at J, with 20 bases between. Germline V lookup: CDR1 LGHNT, CDR2 FRNRAP. The CDR3 nucleotides read TGTGCTAGTGGTTTGGTAGGACACAGTCCGCTGTGGGCCCAGCATTTT. Its translation: CASGLVGHSPLWAQHF.

V gene TRBV9 combines with J gene TRBJ2-2, with TRBD1 matching over 10 bases. V dropped 4 bases and J dropped 7; count of bases not matched to a gene: 13. CDR1 and CDR2 from the germline V gene are SGDLS and YYNGEE. This CDR3 has 17 amino acids. The CDR3 sequence: CASSIPLTGGRDGELFF. In DNA, the CDR3 is TGTGCCAGCAGCATACCATTGACAGGGGGCAGAGACGGGGAGCTGTTTTTT.

The chain is built from TRBV29-1 and TRBJ2-3; no definite D call. The germline gives CDR1 SQVTM, CDR2 ANQGSEA. The V gene lost 8 bases and the J gene lost 0 bases, with 12 bases spanning the gap. The CDR3 runs 13 residues. The CDR3 sequence: CSTQGRSTDTQYF. The CDR3 nucleotides read TGCAGCACCCAAGGACGGAGCACAGATACGCAGTATTTT.

The J gene is TRBJ2-7, the V gene TRBV30; possible D gene TRBD2, 6 bases. In germline, CDR1 is GTSNPN, CDR2 SVGIG (reference sequence). The CDR3 is 15 amino acids. The V and J ends lost 4 bases and 2 bases respectively, with 18 bases between them. CDR3 sequence reads: CAWTEEGRDPYEQYF. The CDR3 bases are TGTGCCTGGACCGAGGAGGGCAGGGATCCCTACGAGCAGTACTTC. The whole variable domain, filled in from reference TRBV30 and TRBJ2-7, reads SQTIHQWPATLVQPVGSPLSLECTVEGTSNPNLYWYRQAAGRGLQLLFYSVGIGQISSEVPQNLSASRPQDRQFILSSKKLLLSDSGFYLCAWTEEGRDPYEQYFGPGTRLTVT.

The gene calls are TRBV27 and TRBJ2-1; 8 bases map to TRBD2. The CDR3 spans 19 residues. The V gene's germline CDR1 is MNHEY and CDR2 SMNVEV (reference sequence). V trimming: 0 bases; J trimming: 1 base; junction bases outside the gene matches: 11. This CDR3 reads CASSLSRWPAGASYNEQFF. The CDR3 DNA reads TGTGCCAGCAGTTTATCTCGTTGGCCAGCGGGGGCTTCCTACAATGAGCAGTTCTTC.

The chain has TRBV18 and TRBJ1-1; weak D call: TRBD1 (5 bases). V was trimmed by 2 bases and J by 0 bases, leaving 10 bases between them. In germline, CDR1 is KGHSH, CDR2 LQKENI. The CDR3 is made up of 15 amino acids. The CDR3, as DNA: TGTGCCAGCTCACCAGGGACTGCAATGAACACTGAAGCTTTCTTT. This sequence encodes CASSPGTAMNTEAFF.

This clonotype was detected only a few times. The chain uses TRBV9 and TRBJ2-4, with TRBD2 identical over 7 bases. Germline loops: CDR1 SGDLS, CDR2 YYNGEE. This CDR3 comprises 14 residues. Trimming removed 0 bases from V and 7 bases from J; junction bases left unmatched: 4. The CDR3 loop is CASSVDGGGNIQYF. CDR3 nucleotide sequence: TGTGCCAGCAGCGTAGATGGGGGGGGGAACATTCAGTACTTC.

This clonotype was observed many times. This chain connects TRBV11-2 to TRBJ2-3; no definite D call. Germline assignment: CDR1 SGHAT and CDR2 FQNNGV. Trimming removed 5 bases at V and 0 bases at J, with 12 bases between. The CDR3 is 15 residues long. CDR3 DNA sequence: TGTGCCAGCAGCCCGACACCTCTAAGCACAGATACGCAGTATTTT. Its translation: CASSPTPLSTDTQYF. Full variable domain (rest looked up from reference TRBV11-2 and TRBJ2-3): EAGVAQSPRYKIIEKRQSVAFWCNPISGHATLYWYQQILGQGPKLLIQFQNNGVVDDSQLPKDRFSAERLKGVDSTLKIQPAKLEDSAVYLCASSPTPLSTDTQYFGPGTRLTVL.

The gene calls are TRBV7-8 and TRBJ2-1; D tentatively reads TRBD1 or TRBD2 (5 bases each). Germline V CDR1 and CDR2: SGHVS, FQNEAQ. The CDR3 sequence is 15 residues long. Trimming cost V 8 bases and J 7 bases, with 21 bases left between them. This CDR3 is CASGNDGTLGNEQFF. The CDR3 nucleotides read TGTGCCAGCGGCAACGACGGGACCCTCGGGAATGAGCAGTTCTTC.

This rearrangement joins TRBV5-6 to TRBJ2-3; 13 nucleotides align to TRBD2. The V segment lost 0 bases and the J segment 14 bases; nucleotides outside the gene matches: 6. The germline V gene encodes CDR1 SGHDT and CDR2 YYEEEE. The CDR3 loop spans 14 amino acids. CDR3 region: CASSLGLAGGQGYF. CDR3 coding DNA: TGTGCCAGCAGCTTGGGACTAGCGGGGGGCCAGGGGTATTTT. Variable domain in full (rest from reference TRBV5-6 and TRBJ2-3): DAGVTQSPTHLIKTRGQQVTLRCSPKSGHDTVSWYQQALGQGPQFIFQYYEEEERQRGNFPDRFSGHQFPNYSSELNVNALLLGDSALYLCASSLGLAGGQGYFGPGTRLTVL.

This clonotype was counted a few times. The chain carries TRBV12-3 or TRBV12-4 and TRBJ2-5, with unresolved D. The CDR3 length is 14 residues. V lost 2 bases to trimming and J lost 0 bases, with 7 bases between them. CDR3 amino acids: CASSLSENQETQYF. The CDR3 DNA reads TGTGCCAGCAGTTTATCAGAGAACCAAGAGACCCAGTACTTC.

The V and J genes are TRBV20-1 and TRBJ1-5; 7 positions match TRBD1. The germline V gene encodes CDR1 DFQATT and CDR2 SNEGSKA (reference sequence). The CDR3 runs to 14 residues. The J segment lost 14 bases and the V segment lost 6 bases, leaving 19 bases of the junction unmatched. In DNA, the CDR3 is TGCAGTGCAGAGCAGGGGGGAAGCAATCAGAAAAAGCATTTT. Protein product: CSAEQGGSNQKKHF.

The CDR3 coding sequence is TGCAGTGCTAGCGCGCGCGGGGAGGCCGGGGAGCTGTTTTTT. Translated, it gives CSASARGEAGELFF. This rearrangement joins TRBV20-1 to TRBJ2-2; TRBD2 might be the D (6 bases). The CDR3 consists of 14 residues. V shed 3 bases and J shed 6 bases, with 14 bases lying between them. Germline loops: CDR1 DFQATT, CDR2 SNEGSKA (reference sequence).

This clonotype was counted a few times. The V and J genes are TRBV24-1 and TRBJ1-3, with 11 bases matching TRBD1. V shed 0 bases and J 3 bases; nucleotides not matched to a gene: 3. Looked up from germline, CDR1 is KGHDR and CDR2 is SFDVKD. The CDR3 consists of 17 residues. The CDR3 loop is CATSDLQGTGGGNTIYF. CDR3 in DNA: TGTGCCACCAGTGATTTGCAAGGGACAGGGGGTGGAAACACCATATATTTT.

The chain couples TRBV5-1 to TRBJ2-5; 7 bases map to TRBD1. The ends lost 4 bases at V and 3 bases at J; junction bases unmatched: 12. From germline, CDR1 is SGHRS and CDR2 YFSETQ. The CDR3 covers 16 residues. CDR3 nucleotide sequence: TGCGCCAGCAGCCCGGGATGGGGACAGCTTGAAGAGACCCAGTACTTC. This sequence encodes CASSPGWGQLEETQYF.